This TCR beta chain is drawn from a study of blood T cell repertoires in COVID-19. For the study at large: COVID-19 samples collected from the United States, Italy and Spain covered acute and convalescent phases. PBMCs, B-cell-depleted T cells, or T cells were the source of the cDNA or gDNA that made up the material.

The CDR3 contains 13 residues. Per the germline V gene, CDR1 is ENHRY and CDR2 is SYGVKD. V was pared by 5 bases and J by 6 bases, with 6 bases of the junction left unmatched. Clones were sequenced by immunoSEQ multiplex PCR, and TCRdb holds only the in-frame ones, with some missing. This table has roughly 400,000 clones, about 83% appearing once. The age range of participants was about 18 to 90 years, with residence in about two dozen US areas. Participant-given clinical history determined each cohort assignment. This clone came up once. The receptor was isolated from a woman between 45 and 60 years old who had recovered from COVID-19. The material sequenced was PBMCs or T cells enriched from blood (not recorded which). The rearrangement links TRBV10-3 to TRBJ1-2, with 7 bases aligning to TRBD1. CDR3 loop: CAISTGTENGYTF. In DNA, the CDR3 is TGTGCCATCAGTACCGGGACAGAAAATGGCTACACCTTC.